The clone carrying this TCR beta chain was recorded many times. The antigen is undetermined. J gave up 5 bases and V 5 bases, and 8 bases lay outside the gene matches. This CDR3 has 15 residues. This specimen belongs to a study of T cells in Graves' hyperthyroidism and ophthalmopathy. TCR beta CDR3 region amplification was performed from RNA transcripts. HTBI primers drove first-round RT-PCR of the TCR CDR3. TCRdb reprocessed the multiplex PCR reads via MiXCR and lists one record per CDR3 protein. The sample has over 400,000 distinct CDR3 sequences, under 15% seen once. Whole-study findings and limits: In blood, most of the thyroid clonotypes expanded above 0.001 were also present.

The clonotype was recovered from a man aged 18-30 years with Graves' ophthalmopathy. The sample was blood. This chain links TRBV12-3 or TRBV12-4 with TRBJ2-5; 10 bases match TRBD1. CDR3 bases: TGTGCCAGCAGTACAATGACAGGGGGCTTGGAGACCCAGTACTTC. Amino acid sequence: CASSTMTGGLETQYF.